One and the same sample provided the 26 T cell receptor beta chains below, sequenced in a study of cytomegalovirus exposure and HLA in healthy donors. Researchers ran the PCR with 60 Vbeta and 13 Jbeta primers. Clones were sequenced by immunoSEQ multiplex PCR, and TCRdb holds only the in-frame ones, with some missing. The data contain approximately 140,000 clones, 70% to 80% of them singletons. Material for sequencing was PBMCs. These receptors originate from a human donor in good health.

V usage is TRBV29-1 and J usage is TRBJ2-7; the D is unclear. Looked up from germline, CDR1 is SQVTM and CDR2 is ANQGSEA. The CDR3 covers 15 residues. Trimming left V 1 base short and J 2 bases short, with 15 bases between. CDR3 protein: CSVEVHSKTAYEQYF. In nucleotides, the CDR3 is TGCAGCGTTGAAGTACACAGTAAGACGGCCTACGAGCAGTACTTC.

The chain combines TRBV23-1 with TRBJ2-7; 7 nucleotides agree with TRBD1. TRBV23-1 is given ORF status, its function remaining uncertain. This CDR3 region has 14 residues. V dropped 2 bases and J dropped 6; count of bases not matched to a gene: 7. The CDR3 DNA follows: TGCGCCAGCAGTCAACCCGACAGGGAATGCGAGCAGTACTTC. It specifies CASSQPDRECEQYF.

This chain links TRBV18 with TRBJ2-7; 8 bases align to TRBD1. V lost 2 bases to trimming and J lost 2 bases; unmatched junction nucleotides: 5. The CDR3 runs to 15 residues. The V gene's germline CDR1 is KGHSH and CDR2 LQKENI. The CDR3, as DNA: TGTGCCAGCTCACCAGGGCAGGGGGCGACCTACGAGCAGTACTTC. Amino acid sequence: CASSPGQGATYEQYF.

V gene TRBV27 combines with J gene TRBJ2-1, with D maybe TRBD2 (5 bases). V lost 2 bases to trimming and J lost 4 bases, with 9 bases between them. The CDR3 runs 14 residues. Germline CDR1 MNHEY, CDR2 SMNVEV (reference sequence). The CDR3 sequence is CASSLQRNYNEQFF. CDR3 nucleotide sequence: TGTGCCAGCAGTTTACAGCGGAATTACAATGAGCAGTTCTTC.

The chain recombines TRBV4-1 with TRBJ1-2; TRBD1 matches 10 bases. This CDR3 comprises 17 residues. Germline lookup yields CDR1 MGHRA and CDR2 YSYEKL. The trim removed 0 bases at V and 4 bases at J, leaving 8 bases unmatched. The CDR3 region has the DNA TGCGCCAGCAGCCAAGATTTTCGGACAGGGGGGGGCTATGGCTACACCTTC. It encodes CASSQDFRTGGGYGYTF.

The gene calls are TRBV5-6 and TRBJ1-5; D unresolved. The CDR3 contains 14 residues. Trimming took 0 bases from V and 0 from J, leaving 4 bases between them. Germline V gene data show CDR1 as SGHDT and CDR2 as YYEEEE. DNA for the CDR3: TGTGCCAGCAGCTTGGGTTATAGCAATCAGCCCCAGCATTTT. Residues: CASSLGYSNQPQHF.

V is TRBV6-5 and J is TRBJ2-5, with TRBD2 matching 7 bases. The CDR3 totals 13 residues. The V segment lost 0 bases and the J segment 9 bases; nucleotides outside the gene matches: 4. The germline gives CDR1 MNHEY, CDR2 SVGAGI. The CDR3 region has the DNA TGTGCCAGCAGTTACTCGGCGGGAGAAGCCCAGTACTTC. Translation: CASSYSAGEAQYF.

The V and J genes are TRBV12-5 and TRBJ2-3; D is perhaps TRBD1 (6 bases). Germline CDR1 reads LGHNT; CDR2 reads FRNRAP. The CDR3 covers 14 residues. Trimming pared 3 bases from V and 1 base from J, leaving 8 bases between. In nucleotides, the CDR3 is TGTGCTAGTGGTTTCGAGGGGGGCACAGATACGCAGTATTTT. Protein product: CASGFEGGTDTQYF.

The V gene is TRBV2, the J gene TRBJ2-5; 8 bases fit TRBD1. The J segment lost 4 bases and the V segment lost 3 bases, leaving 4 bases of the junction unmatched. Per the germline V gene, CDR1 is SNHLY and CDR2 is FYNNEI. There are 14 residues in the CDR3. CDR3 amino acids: CASSDQGARETQYF. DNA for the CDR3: TGTGCCAGCAGTGACCAGGGGGCGAGAGAGACCCAGTACTTC. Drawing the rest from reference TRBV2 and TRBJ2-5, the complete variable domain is EPEVTQTPSHQVTQMGQEVILRCVPISNHLYFYWYRQILGQKVEFLVSFYNNEISEKSEIFDDQFSVERPDGSNFTLKIRSTKLEDSAMYFCASSDQGARETQYFGPGTRLLVL.

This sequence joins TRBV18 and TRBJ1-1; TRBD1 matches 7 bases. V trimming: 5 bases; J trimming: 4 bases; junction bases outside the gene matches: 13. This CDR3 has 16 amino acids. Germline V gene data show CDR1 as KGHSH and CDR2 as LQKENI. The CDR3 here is CASSLVPQGKGTEAFF. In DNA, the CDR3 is TGTGCCAGCTCATTAGTCCCACAGGGGAAAGGCACTGAAGCTTTCTTT.

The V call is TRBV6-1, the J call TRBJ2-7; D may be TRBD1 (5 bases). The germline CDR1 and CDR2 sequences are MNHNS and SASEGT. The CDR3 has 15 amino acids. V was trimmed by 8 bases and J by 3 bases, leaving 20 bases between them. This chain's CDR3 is CASATEVLWSYEQYF. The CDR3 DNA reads TGTGCCAGCGCGACAGAGGTCCTTTGGAGCTACGAGCAGTACTTC.

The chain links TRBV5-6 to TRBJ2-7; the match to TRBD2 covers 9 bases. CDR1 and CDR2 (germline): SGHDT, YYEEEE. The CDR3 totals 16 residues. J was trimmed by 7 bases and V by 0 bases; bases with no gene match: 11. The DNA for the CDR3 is TGTGCCAGCAGCTTGGCTCTACTAGCGGGTGGGGGAGAGCAGTACTTC. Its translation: CASSLALLAGGGEQYF.

The CDR3 DNA reads as TGTGCCAGCAGCTCGTCCAATGAGCAGTTCTTC. Protein: CASSSSNEQFF. V is TRBV7-2 and J is TRBJ2-1; D ambiguous. Trimming took 4 bases from V and 6 from J, leaving 4 bases between them. This CDR3 spans 11 amino acids. The V gene's germline CDR1 is SGHTA and CDR2 FQGNSA.

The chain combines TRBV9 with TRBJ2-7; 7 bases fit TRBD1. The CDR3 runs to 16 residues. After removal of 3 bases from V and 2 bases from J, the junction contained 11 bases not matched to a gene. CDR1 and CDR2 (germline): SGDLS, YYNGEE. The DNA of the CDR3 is TGTGCCAGCAGCGCCTGGGACAGTAATTACCCCTACGAGCAGTACTTC. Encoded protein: CASSAWDSNYPYEQYF.

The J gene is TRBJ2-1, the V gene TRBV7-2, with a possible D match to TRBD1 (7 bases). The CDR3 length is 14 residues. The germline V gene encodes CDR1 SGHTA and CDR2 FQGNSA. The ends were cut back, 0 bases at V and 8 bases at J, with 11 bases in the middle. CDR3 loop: CASSLARGADEQFF. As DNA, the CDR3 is TGTGCCAGCAGCTTAGCCAGGGGGGCTGATGAGCAGTTCTTC.

DNA for the CDR3: TGTGCCAGCAGCTCTATCTCTAGCGCCGCGCAGTTCTTC. Translation: CASSSISSAAQFF. V and J are TRBV7-3 and TRBJ2-1, with D possibly TRBD2 on 6 matching bases. With 4 bases removed from V and 12 bases from J, the gap between germline ends came to 16 bases. The V gene's germline CDR1 is SGHTA and CDR2 FQGTGA. This CDR3 region has 13 residues.

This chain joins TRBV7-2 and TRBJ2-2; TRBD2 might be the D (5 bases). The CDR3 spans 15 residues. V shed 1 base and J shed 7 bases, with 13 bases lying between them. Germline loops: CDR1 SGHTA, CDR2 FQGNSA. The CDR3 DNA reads TGTGCCAGCAGCTTAGTAGGGCAAGCGGTCGGGGAGCTGTTTTTT. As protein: CASSLVGQAVGELFF.

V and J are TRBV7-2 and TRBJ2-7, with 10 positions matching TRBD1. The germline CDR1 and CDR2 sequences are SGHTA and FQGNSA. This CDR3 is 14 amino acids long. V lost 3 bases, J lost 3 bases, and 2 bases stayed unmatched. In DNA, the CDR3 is TGTGCCAGCAGCTTTGGACAGGGGGTCTACGAGCAGTACTTC. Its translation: CASSFGQGVYEQYF. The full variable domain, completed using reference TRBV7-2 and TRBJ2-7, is GAGVSQSPSNKVTEKGKDVELRCDPISGHTALYWYRQSLGQGLEFLIYFQGNSAPDKSGLPSDRFSAERTGGSVSTLTIQRTQQEDSAVYLCASSFGQGVYEQYFGPGTRLTVT.

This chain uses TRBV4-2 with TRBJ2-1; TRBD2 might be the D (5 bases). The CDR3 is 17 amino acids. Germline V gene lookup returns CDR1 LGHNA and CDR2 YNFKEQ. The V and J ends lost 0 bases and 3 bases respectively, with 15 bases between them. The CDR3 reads CASSQDRSGVGYNEQFF. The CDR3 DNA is TGTGCCAGCAGCCAAGACCGCTCCGGGGTCGGCTACAATGAGCAGTTCTTC.

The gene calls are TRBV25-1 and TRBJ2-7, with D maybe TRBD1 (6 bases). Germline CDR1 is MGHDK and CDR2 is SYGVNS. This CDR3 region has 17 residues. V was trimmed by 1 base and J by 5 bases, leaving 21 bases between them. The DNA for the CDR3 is TGTGCCAGCAGTGAATTAGGGGATACAGGGTTTCGCGACGAGCAGTACTTC. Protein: CASSELGDTGFRDEQYF.

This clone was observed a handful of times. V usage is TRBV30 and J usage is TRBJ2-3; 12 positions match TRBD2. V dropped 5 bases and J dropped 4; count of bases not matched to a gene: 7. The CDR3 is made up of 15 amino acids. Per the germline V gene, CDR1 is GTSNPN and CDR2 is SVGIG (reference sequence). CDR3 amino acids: CAWGTLAGGPDTQYF. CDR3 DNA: TGTGCCTGGGGGACACTAGCGGGGGGACCAGATACGCAGTATTTT. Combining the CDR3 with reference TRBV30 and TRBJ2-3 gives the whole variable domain SQTIHQWPATLVQPVGSPLSLECTVEGTSNPNLYWYRQAAGRGLQLLFYSVGIGQISSEVPQNLSASRPQDRQFILSSKKLLLSDSGFYLCAWGTLAGGPDTQYFGPGTRLTVL.

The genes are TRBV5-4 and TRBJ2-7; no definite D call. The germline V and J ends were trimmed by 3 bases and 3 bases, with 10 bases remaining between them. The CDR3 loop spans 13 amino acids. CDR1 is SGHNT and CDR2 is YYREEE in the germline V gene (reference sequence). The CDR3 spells CASSSAIDYEQYF. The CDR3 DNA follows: TGTGCCAGCAGCTCTGCAATAGACTACGAGCAGTACTTC.

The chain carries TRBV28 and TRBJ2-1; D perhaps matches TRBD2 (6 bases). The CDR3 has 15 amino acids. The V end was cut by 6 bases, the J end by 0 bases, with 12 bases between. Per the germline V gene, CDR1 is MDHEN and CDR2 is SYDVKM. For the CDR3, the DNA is TGTGCCAGCAGCCTTAGCGGAGACTCCTACAATGAGCAGTTCTTC. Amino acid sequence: CASSLSGDSYNEQFF.

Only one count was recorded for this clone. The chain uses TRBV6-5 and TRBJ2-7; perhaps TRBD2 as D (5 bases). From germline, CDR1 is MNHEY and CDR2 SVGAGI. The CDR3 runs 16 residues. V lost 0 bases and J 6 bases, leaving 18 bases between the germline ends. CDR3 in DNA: TGTGCCAGCAGTTACTCGCTGCGCATGGGCCGGGGCGAGCAGTACTTC. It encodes CASSYSLRMGRGEQYF.

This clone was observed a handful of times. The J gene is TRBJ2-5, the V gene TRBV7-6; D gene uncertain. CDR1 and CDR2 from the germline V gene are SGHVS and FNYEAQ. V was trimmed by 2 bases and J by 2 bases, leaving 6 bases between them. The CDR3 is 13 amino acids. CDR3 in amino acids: CASSLSGQETQYF. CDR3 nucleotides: TGTGCCAGCAGCTTATCGGGTCAAGAGACCCAGTACTTC.

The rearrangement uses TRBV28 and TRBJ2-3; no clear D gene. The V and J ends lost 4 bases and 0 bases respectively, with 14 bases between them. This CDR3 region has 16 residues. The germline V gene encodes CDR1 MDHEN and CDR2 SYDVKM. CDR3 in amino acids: CASSSRLRPSTDTQYF. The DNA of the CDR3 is TGTGCCAGCAGTTCCAGACTGCGGCCTAGCACAGATACGCAGTATTTT.